The clone carrying this T cell receptor beta chain was detected a few times. Its antigen is still unknown. Germline values: CDR1 SGHRS, CDR2 YFSETQ. The V end lost 1 base, the J end lost 4 bases, and 5 bases lay between the germline ends. This CDR3 region has 12 residues. This sample was taken from a study of post-analysis software for immune sequencing data. Study as a whole: Patients had relapsing-remitting, secondary progressive or progressive-relapsing multiple sclerosis; some lacked subtype.

Study outcomes and limitations: Patients carried several TRBV segments more frequently than controls did, and TRBV5-6, TRBV5-1 and TRBV20-1 were among them. Relative to controls, patients with multiple sclerosis showed significantly lower normalized Chao1 diversity.

cDNA libraries of TCR beta carried unique molecular identifiers. From the PCR reads, TCRdb called clonotypes with MiXCR, one entry per CDR3 protein. The sample records about 560,000 distinct CDR3 sequences, 44% being singletons. This receptor was obtained from a girl aged 10-17 years with multiple sclerosis. Sequencing used blood. The chain uses TRBV5-1 and TRBJ1-1; D is uncertain. CDR3 DNA: TGCGCCAGCAGCTTGCCGTCCACTGAAGCTTTCTTT. It is translated as CASSLPSTEAFF. Full variable domain (missing parts from reference TRBV5-1 and TRBJ1-1): KAGVTQTPRYLIKTRGQQVTLSCSPISGHRSVSWYQQTPGQGLQFLFEYFSETQRNKGNFPGRFSGRQFSNSRSEMNVSTLELGDSALYLCASSLPSTEAFFGQGTRLTVV.